Sequencing of this TCR beta chain was carried out in a study of CD8 T cells in Susac syndrome. Per the germline V gene, CDR1 is LGHDT and CDR2 is YNNKEL (reference sequence). V lost 1 base and J 4 bases, leaving 10 bases between the germline ends. CDR3 length equals 14 residues. This clonotype was seen just once. Random hexamers served to reverse transcribe about 0.45 to 1 ug RNA. The immunoSEQ assay covered 54 Vbeta and 13 Jbeta segments for CDR3. A single record per CDR3 protein comes from TCRdb applying MiXCR to the immunoSEQ multiplex PCR reads. The sample lists approximately 170,000 distinct CDR3 sequences; approximately 90% were seen once.

The sequencing input was CD4+ T cells from PBMCs. V gene TRBV3-1 combines with J gene TRBJ1-1; no clear D. This receptor was taken from a human donor in good health. The CDR3 bases are TGTGCCAGCAGCCAAGGGCAGGCGTTCACTGAAGCTTTCTTT. Translation gives CASSQGQAFTEAFF.